The 6 T cell receptor beta chains reported below all come from one sample, sequenced in a study of glioma-infiltrating T cells. Using RNA template, CDR3s of TCR alpha and beta were amplified with iRepertoire arm-PCR. TCRdb reprocessed the multiplex PCR reads with MiXCR, giving one entry per CDR3 protein. There are over 100,000 distinct CDR3 sequences in the sample; less than 30% occur only once, and around 30% lies in the top ten. Sequencing input: glioma tissue, nonneoplastic brain tissue, or PBMCs (not recorded which). The receptors originated from a human donor with low-grade glioma or glioblastoma, undergoing nonglioma brain surgery, or in good health (not recorded which).

This clonotype was seen at least ten times. The rearrangement joins TRBV15 to TRBJ2-1; 13 bases match TRBD2. V lost 0 bases to trimming and J lost 11 bases; unmatched junction nucleotides: 4. Germline-derived CDR1 and CDR2 are LNHNV and YYDKDF (reference sequence). The CDR3 is 15 residues long. CDR3 loop: CATSRDRGLAGKQFF. Written as DNA, the CDR3 is TGTGCCACCAGCAGAGATAGGGGACTAGCGGGAAAGCAGTTCTTC.

This clonotype was recorded at least ten times. The chain is built from TRBV20-1 and TRBJ1-4; TRBD1 is a possible D gene (6 bases). The CDR3 is made up of 15 amino acids. Germline loops: CDR1 DFQATT, CDR2 SNEGSKA (reference sequence). V was shortened by 5 bases and J by 5 bases, with 18 bases between the two germline ends. The CDR3 spells CSAGVPGQPNEKLFF. In DNA, the CDR3 is TGCAGTGCTGGGGTCCCAGGACAGCCAAATGAAAAACTGTTTTTT.

This clonotype was counted at least ten times. J is TRBJ1-1 and V is TRBV18, with D tentatively TRBD1 (6 bases). V lost 1 base, J lost 1 base, and 13 bases lay in between. This CDR3 contains 16 residues. Germline values: CDR1 KGHSH, CDR2 LQKENI. CDR3 protein: CASSPLRGQTNTEAFF. In DNA form, the CDR3 reads TGTGCCAGCTCACCACTTCGAGGACAGACGAACACTGAAGCTTTCTTT.

This clonotype was found many times. The rearrangement links TRBV20-1 to TRBJ2-3, with D uncertain. The CDR3 loop spans 14 amino acids. CDR1 is DFQATT, CDR2 SNEGSKA, per germline (reference sequence). Trimming shortened V by 0 bases and J by 4 bases, and 11 bases separated the two germline ends. The DNA for the CDR3 is TGCAGTGCTAGAGATTTCAGCGTCGCAGATACGCAGTATTTT. This codes for CSARDFSVADTQYF.

Concerning this clonotype: A clone one base away is much larger, so this may be a read error. The V call is TRBV4-1, the J call TRBJ2-1, with 9 positions matching TRBD1. The CDR3 extends over 14 amino acids. Germline values: CDR1 MGHRA, CDR2 YSYEKL. DNA of the CDR3: TGCGCCAGCAGACAAGGGACAGGGTACAATGAGCAGTTCTTC. It specifies CASRQGTGYNEQFF.

Many counts were recorded for this clonotype. The chain uses TRBV20-1 and TRBJ2-5; 8 bases agree with TRBD2. This CDR3 spans 19 amino acids. J gave up 3 bases and V 5 bases, and 23 bases lay outside the gene matches. Germline V lookup: CDR1 DFQATT, CDR2 SNEGSKA (reference sequence). The CDR3 is CSAYVPGGGSIGLKETQYF. The CDR3 DNA follows: TGCAGTGCTTACGTACCGGGCGGGGGGTCGATCGGGCTTAAAGAGACCCAGTACTTC.